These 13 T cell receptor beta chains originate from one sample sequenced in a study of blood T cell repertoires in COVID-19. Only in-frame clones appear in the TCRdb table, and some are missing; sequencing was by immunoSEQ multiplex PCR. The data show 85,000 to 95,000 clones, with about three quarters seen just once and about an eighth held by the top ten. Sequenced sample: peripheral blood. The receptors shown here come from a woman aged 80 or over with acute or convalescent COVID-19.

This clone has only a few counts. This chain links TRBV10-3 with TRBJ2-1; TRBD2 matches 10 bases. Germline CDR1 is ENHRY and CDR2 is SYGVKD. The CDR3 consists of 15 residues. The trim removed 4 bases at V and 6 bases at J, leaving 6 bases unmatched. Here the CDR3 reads CAISAQRGGRNEQFF. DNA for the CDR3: TGTGCCATCAGTGCTCAGCGGGGGGGCCGCAATGAGCAGTTCTTC.

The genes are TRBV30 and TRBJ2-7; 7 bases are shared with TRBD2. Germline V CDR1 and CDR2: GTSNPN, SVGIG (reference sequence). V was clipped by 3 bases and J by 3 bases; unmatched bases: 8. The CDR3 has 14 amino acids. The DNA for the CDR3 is TGTGCCTGGAGGGGGGGGGAAATAGGCTACGAGCAGTACTTC. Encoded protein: CAWRGGEIGYEQYF.

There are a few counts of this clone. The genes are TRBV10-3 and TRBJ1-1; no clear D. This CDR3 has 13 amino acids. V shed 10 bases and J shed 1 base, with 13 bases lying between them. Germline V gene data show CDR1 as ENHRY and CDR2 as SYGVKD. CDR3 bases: TGTGCCAGCAGCCAGGCTTCGAACACTGAAGCTTTCTTT. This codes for CASSQASNTEAFF.

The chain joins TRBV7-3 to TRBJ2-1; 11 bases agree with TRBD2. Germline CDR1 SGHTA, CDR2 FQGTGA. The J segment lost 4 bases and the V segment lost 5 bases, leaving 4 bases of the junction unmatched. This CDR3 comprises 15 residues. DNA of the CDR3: TGTGCCAGCAGCCCAACTAGCGGGGGTTACAATGAGCAGTTCTTC. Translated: CASSPTSGGYNEQFF.

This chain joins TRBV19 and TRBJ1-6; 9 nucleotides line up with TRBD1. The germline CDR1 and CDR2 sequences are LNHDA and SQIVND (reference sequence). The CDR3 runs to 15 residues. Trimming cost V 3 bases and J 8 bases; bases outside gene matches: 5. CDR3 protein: CASSIWTGADSPLHF. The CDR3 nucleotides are TGTGCCAGTAGTATCTGGACAGGGGCTGATTCACCCCTCCACTTT.

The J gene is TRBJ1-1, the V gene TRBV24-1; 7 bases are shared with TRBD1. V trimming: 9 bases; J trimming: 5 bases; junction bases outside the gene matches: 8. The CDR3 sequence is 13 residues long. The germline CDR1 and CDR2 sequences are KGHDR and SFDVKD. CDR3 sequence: CATGVAGGTEAFF. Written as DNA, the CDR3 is TGTGCCACCGGCGTTGCAGGGGGGACTGAAGCTTTCTTT.

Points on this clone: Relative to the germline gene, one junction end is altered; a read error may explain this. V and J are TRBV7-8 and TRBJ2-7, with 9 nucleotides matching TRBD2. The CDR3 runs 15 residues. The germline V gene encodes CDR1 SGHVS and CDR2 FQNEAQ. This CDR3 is CASSLAKTSGTRLHF. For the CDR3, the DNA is TGTGCCAGCAGCTTAGCGAAGACTAGCGGTACGAGGCTGCACTTC.

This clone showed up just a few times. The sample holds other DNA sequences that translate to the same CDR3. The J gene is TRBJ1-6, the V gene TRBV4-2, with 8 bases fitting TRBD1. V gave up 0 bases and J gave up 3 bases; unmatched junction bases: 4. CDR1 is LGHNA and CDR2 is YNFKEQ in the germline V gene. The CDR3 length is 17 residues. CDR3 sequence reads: CASSQETGGGYNSPLHF. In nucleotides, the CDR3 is TGTGCCAGCAGCCAAGAAACAGGGGGGGGCTATAATTCACCCCTCCACTTT.

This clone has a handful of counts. The CDR3 loop reads CASSDRRGGTGGVTNTEAFF. The CDR3 nucleotides are TGTGCCAGCAGTGATCGCCGAGGCGGGACAGGGGGGGTAACGAACACTGAAGCTTTCTTT. This chain connects TRBV6-1 to TRBJ1-1; 11 positions agree with TRBD1. The CDR3 is 20 amino acids. Looked up from germline, CDR1 is MNHNS and CDR2 is SASEGT. V shed 3 bases and J 1 base; nucleotides not matched to a gene: 16.

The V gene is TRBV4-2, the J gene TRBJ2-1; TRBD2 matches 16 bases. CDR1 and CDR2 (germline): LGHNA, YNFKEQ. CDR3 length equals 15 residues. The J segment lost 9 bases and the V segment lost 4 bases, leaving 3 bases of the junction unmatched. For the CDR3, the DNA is TGTGCCAGCAGCCCGGGACTAGCGGGGGGGATTGAGCAGTTCTTC. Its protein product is CASSPGLAGGIEQFF.

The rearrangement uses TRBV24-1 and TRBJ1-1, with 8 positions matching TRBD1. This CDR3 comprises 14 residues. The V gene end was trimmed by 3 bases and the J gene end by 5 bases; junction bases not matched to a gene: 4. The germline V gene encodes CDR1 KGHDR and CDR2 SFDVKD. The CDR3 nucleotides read TGTGCCACCAGTGATACCCGGACAGGGACTGAAGCTTTCTTT. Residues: CATSDTRTGTEAFF.

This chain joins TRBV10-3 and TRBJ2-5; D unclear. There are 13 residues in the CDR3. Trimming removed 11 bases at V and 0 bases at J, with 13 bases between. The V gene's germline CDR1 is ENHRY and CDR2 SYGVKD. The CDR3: CAHQARDQETQYF. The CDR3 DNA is TGTGCCCATCAGGCCAGAGACCAAGAGACCCAGTACTTC.

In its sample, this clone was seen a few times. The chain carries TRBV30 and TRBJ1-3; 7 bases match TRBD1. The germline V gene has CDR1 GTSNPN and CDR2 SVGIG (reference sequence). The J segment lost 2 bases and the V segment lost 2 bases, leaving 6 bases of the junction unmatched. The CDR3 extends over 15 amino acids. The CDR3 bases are TGTGCCTGGAGTCCCGGCAGGGGGACTGGAAACACCATATATTTT. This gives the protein CAWSPGRGTGNTIYF.